This T cell receptor beta chain originates from a study of T cells after yellow fever vaccination (dated by TCRdb to between 2017 and 2020). Background for the entire study: The SMART-Seq v4 Ultra Low Input RNA kit was used to prepare libraries from fractions with low cell numbers. Two healthy male donors, one aged 18 to 30 and one aged 30 to 40 years, were included in the cohort. Blood was drawn at multiple timepoints before and after primary and secondary immunization, with bulk PBMC replicates and cell subsets isolated. To track T-cell clones before and after primary and booster YFV17D yellow fever vaccination, bulk TCR alpha and beta repertoires were sequenced longitudinally. General study outcomes and caveats: A small share of clonotypes occurred in both CD4 and CD8 compartments, likely arising from convergent recombination. FACS-sorted repertoires could contain abundant contaminating clonotypes from the bulk population, so computational filtering was required. Compared with the primary T-cell response, the secondary T-cell response was weaker but faster, peaking on day 5 rather than day 15. Most clones expanded after primary vaccination were re-detected after the booster (almost 97% of CD4 and approximately 89% of CD8), suggesting broad memory maintenance. The study included only a couple of donors, which limits how far the findings can be generalized.

The sample's treatment or condition label, decoded: live attenuated yellow fever vaccine strain. Two biological replicates of bulk PBMCs were collected at each blood-draw timepoint. A standard Ficoll-Paque protocol was used to isolate PBMCs from peripheral blood. TriZol was used to extract RNA from bulk PBMCs, CD4 and CD8 fractions, and dextramer-positive and dextramer-negative fractions. Reads for this sample came from an Illumina NovaSeq 6000. TCR cDNA was made using 5'RACE template switching, a step that added a universal primer site and unique molecular identifiers. Priming for cDNA synthesis came from both the TCR alpha and TCR beta constant segments. Library amplification involved two PCR steps, and the second step added sample barcodes and sequencing adapters. Sequencing of the libraries was done on either Illumina HiSeq 2500 (2x100 bp) or NovaSeq (2x150 bp). In the authors' own workflow: MIGEC was used to demultiplex reads and collapse the reads into UMI consensus sequences, and MiXCR was used for V(D)J alignment. Clonotypes responding to the vaccine were identified with edgeR on replicate PBMC samples, with the criteria of FDR below 0.01 and a log2 fold change above 5 up to day 15. CD4 or CD8 identity was assigned to each bulk clonotype according to whether the clonotype was present at higher abundance in the sequenced CD4 repertoire or the sequenced CD8 repertoire. The public reads were run again by TCRdb, first through fastp at Q25 and then through MiXCR, and only productive beta chains were kept. Rows are unified per CDR3 protein, each entry keeping the most common DNA and genes. The authors' filters were not applied to this entry. The sample profile shows approximately 240,000 distinct CDR3 sequences; more than 3.5% of them were found once. About a fifth of the sample lies in the top ten.

This clonotype was found many times. Its antigen target is currently unknown. No base-level quality is on record; no much larger clone is a single base apart. V drops 1 base and J drops 2 bases, leaving 9 bases in between. CDR1 and CDR2 are read off the germline V gene as MGHRA and YSYEKL. From its cysteine to its phenylalanine, the CDR3 spans 15 amino acids. Of the read, only the CDR3 DNA is kept; its 45 bases are in frame from base 1. Here the sequenced sample was PBMCs, taken 15 days after the yellow fever booster vaccination. This chain joins TRBV4-1 to TRBJ2-1; the D gene is possibly TRBD1 or TRBD2, each agreeing over 5 bases. The TCR originated in a man younger than 35 who received the YFV17D yellow fever vaccine. The bases read TGCGCCAGCAGCCAAGTCGGGGCCCCCTACAATGAGCAGTTCTTC. Its amino acids are CASSQVGAPYNEQFF.